These T cell receptor beta chains were read from a single sample in a study of cytomegalovirus exposure and HLA in healthy donors. Clones were sequenced by immunoSEQ multiplex PCR, and TCRdb holds only the in-frame ones, with some missing. The sample has 150,000 to 200,000 clones; about 87% are singletons. Material for sequencing was PBMCs. The receptor source for this set is a woman aged 18-35 years in good health and CMV-seronegative. Each CDR3 is given with its conserved first and last residue. D genes are given only for firm matches. The size of a clone is reported for some rows only, either as once, few or many, or as a class for expanded clones.

CDR3 DNA	CDR3 protein	clone size	D gene	V gene	J gene
TGTGCCAGCACGGAAACAGGGGGCGACGAGCAGTACTTC	CASTETGGDEQYF	-	TRBD1	TRBV6-5	TRBJ2-7
TGTGCCAGCTCACGGGTCCTAGAAGCGAATGAGCAGTTCTTC	CASSRVLEANEQFF	-	-	TRBV18	TRBJ2-1
TGCGCCAGCAGCTTGACAGGGGGAGTTGCTGAAGCTTTCTTT	CASSLTGGVAEAFF	once	TRBD1	TRBV5-1	TRBJ1-1
TGTGCTAGCAGCCTTAGGACCAGGGCTAAAGAGACCCAGTACTTC	CASSLRTRAKETQYF	-	-	TRBV7-7	TRBJ2-5
TGTGCCAGCAGCTTAGGACTAGCGGGAGTCTTTATAGATACGCAGTATTTT	CASSLGLAGVFIDTQYF	-	TRBD2	TRBV7-2	TRBJ2-3
TGTGCCAGCGCAGACGTAGACTCAACCTACGAGCAGTACTTC	CASADVDSTYEQYF	-	-	TRBV14	TRBJ2-7
TGTGCCAGCTCACCCGCGGGGTTCGAAGGGGGCTACACCTTC	CASSPAGFEGGYTF	once	-	TRBV18	TRBJ1-2
TGTGCCAGCAGCTTACAGTCGGGACAGGGACAAGAGACCCAGTACTTC	CASSLQSGQGQETQYF	once	TRBD1	TRBV7-9	TRBJ2-5
TGTGCCAGCAGTTTTATGGGCAAGTATGGCTACACCTTC	CASSFMGKYGYTF	-	-	TRBV27	TRBJ1-2
TGTGCCAGCAGCTTACCCGGGGGGGGTCATGAAAAACTGTTTTTT	CASSLPGGGHEKLFF	-	-	TRBV7-2	TRBJ1-4
TGCGCCAGCAGCATTGGGACAGGGGGCCCATCGAACACTGAAGCTTTCTTT	CASSIGTGGPSNTEAFF	few	TRBD1	TRBV5-1	TRBJ1-1
TGTGCCAGCAGCTCCCGGTGGAATGAGCAGTTCTTC	CASSSRWNEQFF	-	-	TRBV27	TRBJ2-1
TGCGCCAGCAGCTTGGTAGGCGGGGGGGAATACACAGATACGCAGTATTTT	CASSLVGGGEYTDTQYF	-	TRBD2	TRBV5-1	TRBJ2-3
TGTGCCAGCAGACCTACTAGCGGGGGGTACGAGCAGTACTTC	CASRPTSGGYEQYF	-	TRBD2	TRBV27	TRBJ2-7
TGTGCCAGCAGCTTGACTAGCGGGGGGGCAGAGACCCAGTACTTC	CASSLTSGGAETQYF	-	TRBD2	TRBV5-6	TRBJ2-5
TGTGCCAGCAGCTTAGGGGCCCAGGGCTCCGAGCAGTACTTC	CASSLGAQGSEQYF	-	-	TRBV11-2	TRBJ2-7
TGTGCCAGCTCACCAAGAGACTCCTACGAGCAGTACTTC	CASSPRDSYEQYF	-	-	TRBV18	TRBJ2-7
TGTGCCAGCAGCTTGGAGGGACAGGGCCCCAGGCGGCAGCCCCAGCATTTT	CASSLEGQGPRRQPQHF	-	TRBD1	TRBV5-5	TRBJ1-5
TGCGCCAGCAGCACCGGGACAGGGGTTCCCTATGGCTACACCTTC	CASSTGTGVPYGYTF	-	TRBD1	TRBV4-3	TRBJ1-2
TGTTCCAGCAGCTTAGATGCGGGGGAGCAGTACTTC	CSSSLDAGEQYF	-	-	TRBV7-9	TRBJ2-7
TGTGCCAGTACCCGGACTAGCGGGAGGGGAGGGATCAGTGAGCAGTTCTTC	CASTRTSGRGGISEQFF	-	TRBD2	TRBV19	TRBJ2-1
TGCGCCAGCAGCTTGGGTGCCGGACAGGGAGGATCACCCCTCCACTTT	CASSLGAGQGGSPLHF	-	TRBD1	TRBV5-1	TRBJ1-6
TGTGCCAGCAGCTCCCAGGAGACCCAGTACTTC	CASSSQETQYF	few	-	TRBV5-6	TRBJ2-5
TGTGCCAGCAGCCAACTTACAGGGGGCACTGAAGCTTTCTTT	CASSQLTGGTEAFF	-	TRBD1	TRBV4-2	TRBJ1-1
TGTGCCAGCAGCTATTCAGGGTGGGACGAGCAGTACTTC	CASSYSGWDEQYF	-	-	TRBV7-8	TRBJ2-7
TGTGCCAGCAGTGCCCCCGGGACAGGGGCCTACGAGCAGTACTTC	CASSAPGTGAYEQYF	-	TRBD1	TRBV2	TRBJ2-7
TGTGCCATCAGCGGCCGAGAGAGAGGTAGCGGGAGAAGTTACGAGCAGTACTTC	CAISGRERGSGRSYEQYF	-	TRBD2	TRBV10-3	TRBJ2-7
TGTGCCAGTAGTATAGTCCCGACCGGGGGGTCGAATCAGCCCCAGCATTTT	CASSIVPTGGSNQPQHF	-	-	TRBV19	TRBJ1-5
TGTGCCAGTAGTAAGTCACAGGGAAGGGGCACCGGGGAGCTGTTTTTT	CASSKSQGRGTGELFF	-	-	TRBV19	TRBJ2-2
TGTGCCAGCAGCTACCGGGACAGGGGGCGGGATGAGCAGTTCTTC	CASSYRDRGRDEQFF	-	TRBD1	TRBV5-5	TRBJ2-1
TGTGCCAGCAGCTTGGGTCTAGCGGGACCCTCCTACGAGCAGTACTTC	CASSLGLAGPSYEQYF	-	TRBD2	TRBV5-6	TRBJ2-7
TGTGCCAGCAGGCCCACAGGGATGAACACTGAAGCTTTCTTT	CASRPTGMNTEAFF	-	-	TRBV6-1	TRBJ1-1
TGTGCCAGCTCACCGGGACAAACAGCGCTTAATTCACCCCTCCACTTT	CASSPGQTALNSPLHF	-	-	TRBV18	TRBJ1-6
TGTGCCAGCAGTTCCCCGACAGGGAAGGATAATTCACCCCTCCACTTT	CASSSPTGKDNSPLHF	-	TRBD1	TRBV6-5	TRBJ1-6
TGTGCCTGGGACCGGGACAGGGCGGATGGCTACACCTTC	CAWDRDRADGYTF	once	TRBD1	TRBV30	TRBJ1-2
TGTGCCAGCAGCCCTAAAGCGGGAGGGGGGGATGAGCAGTTCTTC	CASSPKAGGGDEQFF	-	TRBD2	TRBV7-9	TRBJ2-1
-	CASSTSGHTYEQYF	-	-	TRBV6-6	TRBJ2-7
TGTGCCAGCAGTCCGACTAGCGGGAGTTCACAAAACATTCAGTACTTC	CASSPTSGSSQNIQYF	-	TRBD2	TRBV7-9	TRBJ2-4
TGTGCCAGCAGCCTCAGCGGGGGGGCCGAGGAGACCCAGTACTTC	CASSLSGGAEETQYF	-	TRBD2	TRBV7-2	TRBJ2-5
TGTGCCAGATCGCCCGGACAGTCTGAGACCCAGTACTTC	CARSPGQSETQYF	-	-	TRBV2	TRBJ2-5
TGCAGTGCCCAGGCGGGACCCTCCTACGAGCAGTACTTC	CSAQAGPSYEQYF	-	-	TRBV29-1	TRBJ2-7